This TCR beta chain is drawn from a study of human T cells and chemical hapten exposure. General study findings and limits: Sensitizing to DPC left TCRs with a frequency above 1 in 1000 unaltered.

TCRdb reanalysed the RACE reads using MiXCR and keeps one entry per CDR3 protein. The sample contains roughly 110,000 distinct CDR3 sequences, about 12% of which appear only once. Time point in this sample: pre-sensitization, week 0. Specified treatment: therapeutic diphenylcyclopropenone sensitization with weekly scalp DPC. Comment on this clonotype: The antigen is not known.

This CDR3 has 16 amino acids. Trimming cost V 6 bases and J 4 bases, with 21 bases left between them. CDR1 is MDHEN, CDR2 SYDVKM, per germline. The chain combines TRBV28 with TRBJ1-2; D possibly corresponds to TRBD1 (5 bases). The material was whole blood, obtained in connection with sensitization to the hapten diphenylcyclopropenone (DPC). The sequence came from a woman in her forties or fifties with alopecia areata. Some clones in this sample may be carry-over from other donors' samples. Here the CDR3 DNA reads TGTGCCAGCAGAGAGGCCGGGACGGCAGACGCCTATGGCTACACCTTC. It translates to CASREAGTADAYGYTF.